The clone carrying this T cell receptor beta chain has only one observation. Trimming took 5 bases from V and 2 from J, leaving 13 bases between them. The CDR3 is made up of 14 amino acids. Looked up from germline, CDR1 is MDHEN and CDR2 is SYDVKM. The source of the sample is a study of T cells in localized non-small cell lung cancer. Clones were sequenced by immunoSEQ multiplex PCR, and TCRdb holds only the in-frame ones, with some missing. Of 60,000 to 75,000 clones listed, roughly 79% are singletons. Material: PBMCs, obtained before any cancer treatment. This rearrangement joins TRBV28 to TRBJ2-7; TRBD2 is a possible D gene (6 bases). This clonotype was obtained from a man between 35 and 75 years old with stage II lung adenocarcinoma. CDR3 in amino acids: CASSPGDLAYEQYF. The CDR3 nucleotides are TGTGCCAGCAGTCCGGGAGATTTAGCCTACGAGCAGTACTTC.